This T cell receptor (beta chain) originates from a study of T cells in Graves' hyperthyroidism and ophthalmopathy. Study-level results: Ophthalmopathy and stable hyperthyroidism were told apart by a 13 V-J model. Median prediction lead before ophthalmopathy onset was around 7 months with the model.

CDR1 SEHNR and CDR2 FQNEAQ come from the germline V gene (reference sequence). V lost 5 bases and J lost 3, with 14 bases in between. The length of the CDR3 is 14 residues. Researchers took RNA transcripts and amplified the TCR beta CDR3 regions from them. First-round RT-PCR targeting the TCR CDR3 was performed with the HTBI primer set. TCRdb reprocessed the multiplex PCR reads with MiXCR, giving one entry per CDR3 protein. The sample includes about 770,000 distinct CDR3 sequences, around a sixth seen only once; the top ten take over 15%. About this clonotype: Its antigen remains unidentified.

The sequenced material came from blood. This TCR was recovered from a woman between 45 and 65 years old with Graves' hyperthyroidism that later progressed to Graves' ophthalmopathy. The V and J genes are TRBV7-9 and TRBJ2-7; D might be TRBD1 (6 bases). The CDR3 sequence: CASSVRTADYEQYF. CDR3 bases: TGTGCCAGCAGCGTCAGGACAGCCGACTACGAGCAGTACTTC.